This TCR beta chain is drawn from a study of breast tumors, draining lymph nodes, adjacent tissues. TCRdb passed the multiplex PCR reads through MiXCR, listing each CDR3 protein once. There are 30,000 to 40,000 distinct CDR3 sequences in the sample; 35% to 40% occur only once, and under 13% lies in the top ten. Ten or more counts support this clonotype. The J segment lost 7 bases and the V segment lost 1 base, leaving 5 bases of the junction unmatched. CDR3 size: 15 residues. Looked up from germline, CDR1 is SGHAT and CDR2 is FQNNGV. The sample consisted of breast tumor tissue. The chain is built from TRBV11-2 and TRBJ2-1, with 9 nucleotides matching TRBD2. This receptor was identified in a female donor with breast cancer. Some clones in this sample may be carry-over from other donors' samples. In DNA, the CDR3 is TGTGCCAGCAGCTTAGGTAGCGGGAGTACGAATGAGCAGTTCTTC. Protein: CASSLGSGSTNEQFF. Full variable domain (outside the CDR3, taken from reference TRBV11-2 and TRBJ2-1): EAGVAQSPRYKIIEKRQSVAFWCNPISGHATLYWYQQILGQGPKLLIQFQNNGVVDDSQLPKDRFSAERLKGVDSTLKIQPAKLEDSAVYLCASSLGSGSTNEQFFGPGTRLTVL.